This T cell receptor (beta chain) was identified during a study of technical replicates of blood from a few donors. The assay was immunoSEQ multiplex PCR, and TCRdb's table has in-frame clones only and misses some. The sample includes 70,000 to 95,000 clones, approximately 96% of them seen just once. This CDR3 has 16 residues. V lost 0 bases and J lost 0, with 9 bases in between. Looked up from germline, CDR1 is SGHRS and CDR2 is YFSETQ. With regard to this clone: This sample also contains other DNA sequences that code for the same CDR3.

Sequencing input: T cells isolated from PBMCs. This TCR derives from a human donor in good health. This sequence joins TRBV5-1 and TRBJ2-2, with D unclear. In DNA form, the CDR3 reads TGCGCCAGCAGCTTGGCTTTAGCTGCGAACACCGGGGAGCTGTTTTTT. It encodes CASSLALAANTGELFF.